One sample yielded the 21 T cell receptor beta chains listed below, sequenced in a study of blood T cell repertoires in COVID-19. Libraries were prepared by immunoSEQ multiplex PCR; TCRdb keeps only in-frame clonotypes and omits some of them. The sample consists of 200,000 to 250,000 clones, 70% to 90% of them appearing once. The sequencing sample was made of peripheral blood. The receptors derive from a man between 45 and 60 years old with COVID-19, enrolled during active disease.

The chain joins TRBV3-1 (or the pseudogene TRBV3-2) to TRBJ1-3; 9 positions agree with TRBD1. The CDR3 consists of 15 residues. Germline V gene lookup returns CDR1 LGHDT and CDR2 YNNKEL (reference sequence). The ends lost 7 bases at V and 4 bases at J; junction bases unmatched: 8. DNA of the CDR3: TGTGCCAGCACCCCCGGGACAGGGTCCGGAAACACCATATATTTT. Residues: CASTPGTGSGNTIYF.

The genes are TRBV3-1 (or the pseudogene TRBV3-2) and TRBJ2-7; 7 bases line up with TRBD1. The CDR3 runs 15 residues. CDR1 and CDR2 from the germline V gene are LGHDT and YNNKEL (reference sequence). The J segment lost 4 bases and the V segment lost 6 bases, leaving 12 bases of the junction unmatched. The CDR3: CASRFRDSVIYEQYF. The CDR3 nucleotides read TGTGCCAGCAGATTCCGGGACAGCGTGATATACGAGCAGTACTTC.

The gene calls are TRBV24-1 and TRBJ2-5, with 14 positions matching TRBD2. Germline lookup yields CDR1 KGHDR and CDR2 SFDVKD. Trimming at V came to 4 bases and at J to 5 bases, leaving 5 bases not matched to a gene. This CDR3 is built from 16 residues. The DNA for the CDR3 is TGTGCCACCAGTGACCAGGGACTAGCGGGGGAGGAGACCCAGTACTTC. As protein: CATSDQGLAGEETQYF.

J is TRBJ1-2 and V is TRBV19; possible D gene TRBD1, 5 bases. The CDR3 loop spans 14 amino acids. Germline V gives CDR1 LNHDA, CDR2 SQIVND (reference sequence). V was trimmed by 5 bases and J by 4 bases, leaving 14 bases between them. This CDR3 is CASSASAGGYGYTF. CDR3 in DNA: TGTGCCAGTAGTGCCTCCGCGGGGGGCTATGGCTACACCTTC.

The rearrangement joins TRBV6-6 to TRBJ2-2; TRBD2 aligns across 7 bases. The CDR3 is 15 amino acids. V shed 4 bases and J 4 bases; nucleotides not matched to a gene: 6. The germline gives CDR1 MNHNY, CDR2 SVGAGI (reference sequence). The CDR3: CASSSTRGGTGELFF. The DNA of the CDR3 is TGTGCCAGCAGTTCCACACGCGGGGGCACCGGGGAGCTGTTTTTT.

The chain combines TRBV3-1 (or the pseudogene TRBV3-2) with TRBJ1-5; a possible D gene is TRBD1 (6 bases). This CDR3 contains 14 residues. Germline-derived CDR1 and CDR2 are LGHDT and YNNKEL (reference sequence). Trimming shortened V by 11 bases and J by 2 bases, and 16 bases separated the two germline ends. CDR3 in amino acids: CASGVGLGNQPQHF. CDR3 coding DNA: TGTGCCTCAGGGGTGGGCTTGGGCAATCAGCCCCAGCATTTT.

CDR3: CATSGRRANTGELFF. The CDR3 DNA follows: TGTGCCACTTCAGGGAGGAGAGCGAACACCGGGGAGCTGTTTTTT. The chain is built from TRBV19 and TRBJ2-2; perhaps TRBD2 as D (6 bases). The CDR3 covers 15 residues. The V gene's germline CDR1 is LNHDA and CDR2 SQIVND (reference sequence). Deletions cut 10 bases from V and 0 bases from J, with 15 bases between.

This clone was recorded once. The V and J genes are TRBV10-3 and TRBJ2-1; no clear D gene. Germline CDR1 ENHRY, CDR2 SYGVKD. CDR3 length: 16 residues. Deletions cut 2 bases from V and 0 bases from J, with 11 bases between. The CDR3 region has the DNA TGTGCCATCAGTGAGCACCTCGATAGCTCCTACAATGAGCAGTTCTTC. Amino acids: CAISEHLDSSYNEQFF.

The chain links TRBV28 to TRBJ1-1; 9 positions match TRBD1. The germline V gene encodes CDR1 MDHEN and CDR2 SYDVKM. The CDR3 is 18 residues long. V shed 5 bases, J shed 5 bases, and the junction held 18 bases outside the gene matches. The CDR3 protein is CASSPYREQGAFGTEAFF. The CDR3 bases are TGTGCCAGCAGTCCCTATCGGGAACAGGGGGCATTCGGAACTGAAGCTTTCTTT.

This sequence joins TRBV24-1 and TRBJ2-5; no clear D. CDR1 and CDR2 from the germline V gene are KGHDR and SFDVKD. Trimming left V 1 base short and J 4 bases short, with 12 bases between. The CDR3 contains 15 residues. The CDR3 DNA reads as TGTGCCACCAGTGATTTTACCCAAACCGGAGAGACCCAGTACTTC. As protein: CATSDFTQTGETQYF.

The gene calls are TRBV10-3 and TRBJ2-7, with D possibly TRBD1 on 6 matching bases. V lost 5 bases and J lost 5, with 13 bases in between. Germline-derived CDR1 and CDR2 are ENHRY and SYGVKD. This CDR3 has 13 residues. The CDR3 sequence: CAISRSTGHEQYF. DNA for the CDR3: TGTGCCATCAGTAGATCAACAGGGCACGAGCAGTACTTC.

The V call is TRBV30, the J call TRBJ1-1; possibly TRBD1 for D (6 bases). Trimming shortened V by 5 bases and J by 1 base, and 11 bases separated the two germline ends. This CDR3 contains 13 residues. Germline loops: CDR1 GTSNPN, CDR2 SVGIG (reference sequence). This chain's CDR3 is CAWAGTQNTEAFF. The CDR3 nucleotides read TGTGCCTGGGCCGGGACACAGAACACTGAAGCTTTCTTT.

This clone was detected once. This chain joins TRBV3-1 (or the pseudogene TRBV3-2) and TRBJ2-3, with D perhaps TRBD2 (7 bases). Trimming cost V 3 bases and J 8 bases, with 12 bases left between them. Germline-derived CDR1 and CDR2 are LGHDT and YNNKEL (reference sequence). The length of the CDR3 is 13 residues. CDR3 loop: CASSQRGPFTQYF. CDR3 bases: TGTGCCAGCAGCCAGCGGGGGCCATTTACGCAGTATTTT.

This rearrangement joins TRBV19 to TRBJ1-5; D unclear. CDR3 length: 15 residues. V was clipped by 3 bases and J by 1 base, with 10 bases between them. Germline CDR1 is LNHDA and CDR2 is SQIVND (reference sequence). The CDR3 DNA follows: TGTGCCAGTAGTATCAACACCATCAGCAATCAGCCCCAGCATTTT. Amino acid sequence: CASSINTISNQPQHF.

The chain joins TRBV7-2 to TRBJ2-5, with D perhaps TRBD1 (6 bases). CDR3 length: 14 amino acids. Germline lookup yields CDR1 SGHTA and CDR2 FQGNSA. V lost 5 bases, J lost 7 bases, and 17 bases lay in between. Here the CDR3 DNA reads TGTGCCAGCAGCCTGACAGGCACCCAGGGGACCCAGTACTTC. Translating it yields CASSLTGTQGTQYF.

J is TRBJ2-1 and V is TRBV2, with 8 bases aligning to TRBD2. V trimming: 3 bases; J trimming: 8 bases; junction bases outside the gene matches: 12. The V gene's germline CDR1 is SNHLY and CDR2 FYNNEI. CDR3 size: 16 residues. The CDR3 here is CASSDNGGAVFHEQFF. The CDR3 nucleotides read TGTGCCAGCAGTGATAACGGGGGGGCCGTATTTCATGAGCAGTTCTTC.

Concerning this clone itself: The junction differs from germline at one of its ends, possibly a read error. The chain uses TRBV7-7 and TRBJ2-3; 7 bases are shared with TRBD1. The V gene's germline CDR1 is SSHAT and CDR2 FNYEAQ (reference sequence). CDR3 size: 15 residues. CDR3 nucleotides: TGTGCTAGCAGCTTAACGACAGGGATGACAGATACGCAGTATTTT. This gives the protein CASSLTTGMTDTQYF.

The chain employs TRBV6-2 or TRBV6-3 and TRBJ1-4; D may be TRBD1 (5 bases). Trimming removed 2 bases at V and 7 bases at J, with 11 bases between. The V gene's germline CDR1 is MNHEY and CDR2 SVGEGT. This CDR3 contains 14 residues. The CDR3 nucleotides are TGTGCCAGCAGTTACGCGGGGGGAGGTGAAAAACTGTTTTTT. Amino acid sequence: CASSYAGGGEKLFF.

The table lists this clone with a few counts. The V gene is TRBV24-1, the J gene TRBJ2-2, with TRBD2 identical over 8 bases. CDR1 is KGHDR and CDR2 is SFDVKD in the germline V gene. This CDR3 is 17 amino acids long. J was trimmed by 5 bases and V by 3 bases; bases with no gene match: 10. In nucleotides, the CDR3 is TGTGCCACCAGTGATAGACAGCCGGGACTAGAAACCGGGGAGCTGTTTTTT. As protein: CATSDRQPGLETGELFF.

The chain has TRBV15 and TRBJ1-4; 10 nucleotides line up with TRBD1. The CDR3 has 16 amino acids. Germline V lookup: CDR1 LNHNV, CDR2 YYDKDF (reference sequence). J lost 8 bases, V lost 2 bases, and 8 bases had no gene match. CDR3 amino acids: CATSRPPGQGWEKLFF. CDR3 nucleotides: TGTGCCACCAGCAGACCCCCGGGACAGGGGTGGGAAAAACTGTTTTTT. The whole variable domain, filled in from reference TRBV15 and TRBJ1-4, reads DAMVIQNPRYQVTQFGKPVTLSCSQTLNHNVMYWYQQKSSQAPKLLFHYYDKDFNNEADTPDNFQSRRPNTSFCFLDIRSPGLGDTAMYLCATSRPPGQGWEKLFFGSGTQLSVL.

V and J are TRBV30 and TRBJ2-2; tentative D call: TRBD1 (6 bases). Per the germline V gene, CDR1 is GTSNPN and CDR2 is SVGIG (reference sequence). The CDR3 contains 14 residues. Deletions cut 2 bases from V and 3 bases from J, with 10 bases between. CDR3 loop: CAWSKGHYTGELFF. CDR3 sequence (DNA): TGTGCCTGGAGTAAGGGACACTACACCGGGGAGCTGTTTTTT.